This passage covers 15 T cell receptor beta chains from one sample sequenced in a study of shared clonotypes between healthy human individuals. Sequencing used immunoSEQ multiplex PCR; TCRdb keeps in-frame clones, though not all of them. The sample has 1,100,000 or so clones, about four fifths seen once. The sequenced material came from memory CD4+ T cells from PBMCs. Subset defined: CD45RA-negative fraction. The receptors shown here come from a man in his late teens or twenties in good health. Some clones in this sample may be carry-over from other donors' samples.

The chain joins TRBV5-6 to TRBJ1-3; the D gene is possibly TRBD1 (6 bases). CDR3 length: 13 residues. Trimming stripped 2 bases from V and 7 bases from J, with 10 bases between. The germline V gene encodes CDR1 SGHDT and CDR2 YYEEEE. The CDR3 protein is CASSLGTWNTIYF. In DNA, the CDR3 is TGTGCCAGCAGCTTAGGGACATGGAACACCATATATTTT.

The J gene is TRBJ2-1, the V gene TRBV27, with D possibly being TRBD2 (5 bases). The germline CDR1 and CDR2 sequences are MNHEY and SMNVEV (reference sequence). Trimming left V 1 base short and J 9 bases short, with 13 bases between. This CDR3 spans 14 amino acids. The CDR3 sequence: CASSLFTQAGEQFF. CDR3 DNA sequence: TGTGCCAGCAGTTTATTCACGCAGGCGGGTGAGCAGTTCTTC.

This sequence joins TRBV6-5 and TRBJ2-3; perhaps TRBD1 as D (6 bases). This CDR3 has 13 residues. Deletions cut 0 bases from V and 11 bases from J, with 12 bases between. CDR1 and CDR2 from the germline V gene are MNHEY and SVGAGI. DNA of the CDR3: TGTGCCAGCAGTTACTCGTCGAGGGGGATGCAGTATTTT. Amino acid sequence: CASSYSSRGMQYF.

The chain couples TRBV28 to TRBJ1-4; D unresolved. V lost 6 bases to trimming and J lost 8 bases, with 13 bases between them. The CDR3 is 13 amino acids. The germline V gene has CDR1 MDHEN and CDR2 SYDVKM. CDR3 DNA: TGTGCCAGCAGAAGGACCCTAGGGGAAAAACTGTTTTTT. It codes for CASRRTLGEKLFF.

The V call is TRBV5-4, the J call TRBJ1-6; unclear D gene. V gave up 0 bases and J gave up 5 bases, with 9 bases separating them. The CDR3 runs to 15 residues. Germline lookup yields CDR1 SGHNT and CDR2 YYREEE (reference sequence). CDR3 sequence: CASSLGAWDNSPLHF. CDR3 nucleotide sequence: TGTGCCAGCAGCTTGGGGGCTTGGGATAATTCACCCCTCCACTTT.

V gene TRBV11-2 combines with J gene TRBJ1-1; D is unresolved. The germline V and J ends were trimmed by 4 bases and 5 bases, with 8 bases remaining between them. The length of the CDR3 is 12 residues. CDR1 is SGHAT and CDR2 is FQNNGV in the germline V gene. CDR3: CASSWKATEAFF. The CDR3 DNA reads TGTGCCAGCAGCTGGAAAGCGACTGAAGCTTTCTTT.

This chain connects TRBV2 to TRBJ2-3; 8 nucleotides align to TRBD2. The V gene's germline CDR1 is SNHLY and CDR2 FYNNEI. V was pared by 8 bases and J by 2 bases, with 6 bases of the junction left unmatched. CDR3 size: 14 residues. The CDR3 DNA sequence: TGTGCCAGCGCCGGGACTAGTGTCACAGATACGCAGTATTTT. It specifies CASAGTSVTDTQYF.

V gene TRBV19 combines with J gene TRBJ2-7, with 9 positions matching TRBD1. The CDR3 is made up of 15 amino acids. CDR1 is LNHDA, CDR2 SQIVND, per germline (reference sequence). V was pared by 9 bases and J by 3 bases, with 12 bases of the junction left unmatched. The CDR3 DNA reads TGTGCCAGCAGTGCCGGGGACAGGGCGAACTACGAGCAGTACTTC. Protein: CASSAGDRANYEQYF.

The CDR3 nucleotides read TGCGCCAGCAGCTTGAAGGACCGGAACACTGAAGCTTTCTTT. Amino acid sequence: CASSLKDRNTEAFF. The chain recombines TRBV5-1 with TRBJ1-1, with D unclear. Germline loops: CDR1 SGHRS, CDR2 YFSETQ. V gave up 1 base and J gave up 1 base, with 8 bases separating them. CDR3 length equals 14 residues.

On this clone itself: The sample carries other DNA sequences with the same CDR3. The rearrangement links TRBV5-1 to TRBJ2-1, with 10 nucleotides matching TRBD1. The V gene's germline CDR1 is SGHRS and CDR2 YFSETQ. The ends lost 4 bases at V and 6 bases at J; junction bases unmatched: 7. There are 15 residues in the CDR3. CDR3 in DNA: TGCGCCAGCAGCCTTGGCGGGACAGGGGTCAATGAGCAGTTCTTC. Translated, it gives CASSLGGTGVNEQFF.

The CDR3 sequence is CATSRGGRENYGYTF. In nucleotides, the CDR3 is TGTGCCACCAGCAGAGGAGGGAGAGAGAACTATGGCTACACCTTC. This sequence joins TRBV15 and TRBJ1-2; D call uncertain. CDR3 length equals 15 residues. Germline loops: CDR1 LNHNV, CDR2 YYDKDF (reference sequence). The germline V and J ends were trimmed by 1 base and 2 bases, with 11 bases remaining between them.

This clone has a handful of counts. The chain recombines TRBV30 with TRBJ1-1; the D is unclear. Trimming pared 2 bases from V and 4 bases from J, leaving 14 bases between. This CDR3 is 14 amino acids long. Germline V lookup: CDR1 GTSNPN, CDR2 SVGIG (reference sequence). In DNA form, the CDR3 reads TGTGCCTGGAGTACGGGCCTCCTTACCACTGAAGCTTTCTTT. As protein: CAWSTGLLTTEAFF.

The CDR3: CASSFRTGQIIRYEQYF. The CDR3 region has the DNA TGTGCCAGCAGCTTCCGGACAGGCCAAATTATACGTTACGAGCAGTACTTC. This rearrangement joins TRBV11-2 to TRBJ2-7; TRBD1 aligns across 7 bases. Germline loops: CDR1 SGHAT, CDR2 FQNNGV. V shed 3 bases and J 4 bases; nucleotides not matched to a gene: 15. The CDR3 is 17 residues long.

This clone has just a few counts. DNA for the CDR3: TGCGCCAGCAGTGGGGCACTTGATCAGCCCCAGCATTTT. Translated, it gives CASSGALDQPQHF. The chain is built from TRBV10-1 and TRBJ1-5; unclear D gene. Trimming shortened V by 4 bases and J by 5 bases, and 9 bases separated the two germline ends. Germline lookup yields CDR1 WNHNN and CDR2 SYGVQD (reference sequence). This CDR3 is 13 amino acids long.

The chain is built from TRBV15 and TRBJ1-4, with D uncertain. V was cut by 0 bases and J by 7 bases, with 9 bases left in between. This CDR3 spans 14 amino acids. The germline V gene has CDR1 LNHNV and CDR2 YYDKDF (reference sequence). CDR3 protein: CATSRDVGGEKLFF. The CDR3 bases are TGTGCCACCAGCAGAGATGTGGGCGGTGAAAAACTGTTTTTT.